This T cell receptor beta chain was obtained from a study of technical replicates of blood from a few donors. TCRdb keeps only in-frame clones here, not all; method: immunoSEQ multiplex PCR. The top ten hold around 5% of the sample, which has 50,000 to 80,000 clones, roughly 88% seen once. Germline CDR1 is SGHAT and CDR2 is FQDESV (reference sequence). The CDR3 consists of 16 residues. Trimming shortened V by 2 bases and J by 7 bases, and 15 bases separated the two germline ends. The TCR sequence derives from a human donor in good health. Some clones in this sample may be carry-over from other donors' samples. V and J are TRBV11-1 and TRBJ1-6, with D uncertain. The sample taken for sequencing was PBMCs. Here the CDR3 reads CASSLLTGSPNSPLHF. CDR3 DNA sequence: TGTGCCAGCAGCTTACTAACCGGGAGTCCGAATTCACCCCTCCACTTT.